A single sample gave rise to the 20 T cell receptor beta chains below, sequenced in a study of T cells after somatic rescue of genetic block. TCRdb's table, derived via immunoSEQ multiplex PCR, lists solely in-frame clones and lacks some. In the table there are about 12,000 clones, about four fifths of which are singletons. Sequencing used peripheral blood mononuclear cells (PBMCs). The receptors derive from a boy under 18.

The gene calls are TRBV27 and TRBJ1-1; D perhaps matches TRBD1 (5 bases). Trimming stripped 4 bases from V and 3 bases from J, with 9 bases between. The CDR3 spans 13 residues. Per germline, CDR1 MNHEY and CDR2 SMNVEV (reference sequence). The CDR3 coding sequence is TGTGCCAGCAGTTCGGGACGGGACACTGAAGCTTTCTTT. The encoded protein is CASSSGRDTEAFF.

About this clone itself: A read error may account for a junction end that differs from germline. The rearrangement uses TRBV7-9 and TRBJ1-4, with 9 bases aligning to TRBD1. CDR1 and CDR2 from the germline V gene are SEHNR and FQNEAQ (reference sequence). This CDR3 has 13 residues. CDR3 region: CAAWRTGDEELFF. Here the CDR3 DNA reads TGTGCAGCGTGGAGGACAGGGGATGAAGAACTGTTTTTT.

CDR3 DNA sequence: TGTGCCAGCAGCCTGGGGGCTAATCAGCCCCAGCATTTT. It yields the protein CASSLGANQPQHF. The chain links TRBV7-8 to TRBJ1-5, with a weak D call TRBD1 (6 bases). CDR3 length: 13 amino acids. The V gene lost 5 bases and the J gene lost 4 bases, with 9 bases spanning the gap. CDR1 is SGHVS, CDR2 FQNEAQ, per germline.

The chain employs TRBV20-1 and TRBJ2-7; D gene unclear. CDR3 length equals 11 residues. Germline CDR1 and CDR2: DFQATT and SNEGSKA (reference sequence). Trimming stripped 1 base from V and 5 bases from J, with 6 bases between. DNA of the CDR3: TGCAGTGCTAGAGGGAGAGACGAGCAGTACTTC. Translated, it gives CSARGRDEQYF.

The chain is built from TRBV5-6 and TRBJ1-2, with D maybe TRBD1 (5 bases). CDR1 and CDR2 (germline): SGHDT, YYEEEE. This CDR3 spans 14 amino acids. Deletions cut 4 bases from V and 7 bases from J, with 17 bases between. CDR3 protein: CASSEGPGIFGYTF. CDR3 coding DNA: TGTGCCAGCAGCGAGGGACCGGGGATCTTTGGCTACACCTTC. The whole variable domain, remainder taken from reference TRBV5-6 and TRBJ1-2, is DAGVTQSPTHLIKTRGQQVTLRCSPKSGHDTVSWYQQALGQGPQFIFQYYEEEERQRGNFPDRFSGHQFPNYSSELNVNALLLGDSALYLCASSEGPGIFGYTFGSGTRLTVV.

The V and J genes are TRBV11-2 and TRBJ1-1; D perhaps matches TRBD1 (6 bases). This CDR3 spans 13 amino acids. The V and J ends lost 1 base and 4 bases respectively, with 7 bases between them. From germline, CDR1 is SGHAT and CDR2 FQNNGV. The CDR3 bases are TGTGCCAGCAGCTTAGGGGGGCCCACTGAAGCTTTCTTT. This sequence encodes CASSLGGPTEAFF.

There are a few counts of this clone. The rearrangement uses TRBV2 and TRBJ1-4; D gene unclear. The V gene's germline CDR1 is SNHLY and CDR2 FYNNEI. CDR3 length equals 14 residues. Trimming cost V 4 bases and J 7 bases, with 13 bases left between them. CDR3 sequence reads: CASSVYGEGEKLFF. Written as DNA, the CDR3 is TGTGCCAGCAGTGTTTACGGGGAGGGTGAAAAACTGTTTTTT.

The chain couples TRBV7-8 to TRBJ1-4; maybe TRBD1 (6 bases). This CDR3 contains 15 residues. From germline, CDR1 is SGHVS and CDR2 FQNEAQ. V dropped 1 base and J dropped 6 bases, with 12 bases sitting between them. CDR3 DNA: TGTGCCAGCAGCTTAGAAACAGGGTATTATGAAAAACTGTTTTTT. Protein sequence: CASSLETGYYEKLFF.

V usage is TRBV4-1 and J usage is TRBJ2-7; 8 nucleotides match TRBD1. With 6 bases clipped from V and 3 bases from J, the junction kept 13 bases outside the gene matches. The germline V gene has CDR1 MGHRA and CDR2 YSYEKL. The CDR3 covers 16 residues. The DNA of the CDR3 is TGCGCCAGCAGTCTCGGATTCCGGACAGGGATCTACGAGCAGTACTTC. Its translation: CASSLGFRTGIYEQYF.

The chain joins TRBV20-1 to TRBJ1-2, with a possible D match to TRBD1 (6 bases). Trimming removed 5 bases at V and 6 bases at J, with 10 bases between. Germline CDR1 is DFQATT and CDR2 is SNEGSKA (reference sequence). The CDR3 extends over 11 amino acids. The CDR3, as DNA: TGCAGTGCTTCACCAGGGGATGGCTACACCTTC. This codes for CSASPGDGYTF.

J is TRBJ2-5 and V is TRBV5-4; D possibly corresponds to TRBD2 (6 bases). The CDR3 is 12 residues long. CDR1 is SGHNT, CDR2 YYREEE, per germline (reference sequence). Trimming took 1 base from V and 5 from J, leaving 6 bases between them. The CDR3 loop reads CASSLREETQYF. The CDR3 DNA reads TGTGCCAGCAGCTTGCGGGAGGAGACCCAGTACTTC.

The chain links TRBV2 to TRBJ2-2; D call uncertain. Trimming took off 2 bases at V and 8 bases at J, with 3 bases between the two ends. There are 11 residues in the CDR3. Germline assignment: CDR1 SNHLY and CDR2 FYNNEI. CDR3 sequence: CASSESGELFF. The CDR3 DNA reads as TGTGCCAGCAGTGAATCGGGGGAGCTGTTTTTT.

V gene TRBV18 combines with J gene TRBJ1-5; 10 nucleotides line up with TRBD1. This CDR3 has 19 amino acids. Unmatched junction bases numbered 9, after V lost 1 base and J lost 0 bases. Germline V gene data show CDR1 as KGHSH and CDR2 as LQKENI. The CDR3 region is CASSPRPGQGYYSNQPQHF. CDR3 nucleotides: TGTGCCAGCTCACCACGTCCGGGACAGGGGTATTATAGCAATCAGCCCCAGCATTTT.

The V call is TRBV9, the J call TRBJ2-6; D gene uncertain. Germline-derived CDR1 and CDR2 are SGDLS and YYNGEE. V was trimmed by 2 bases and J by 4 bases, leaving 4 bases between them. CDR3 length: 13 residues. The CDR3, as DNA: TGTGCCAGCAGCGTGCCCGGGGCCAACGTCCTGACTTTC. Its protein is CASSVPGANVLTF.

The chain links TRBV6-5 to TRBJ2-2, with TRBD2 identical over 10 bases. Germline-derived CDR1 and CDR2 are MNHEY and SVGAGI. The CDR3 contains 16 residues. Trimming at V came to 4 bases and at J to 8 bases, leaving 10 bases not matched to a gene. The CDR3 DNA reads as TGTGCCAGCAGTTCTACTAGCGGGATCGGGCTGGGGGAGCTGTTTTTT. Protein sequence: CASSSTSGIGLGELFF.

The rearrangement uses TRBV29-1 and TRBJ2-2; tentatively, D is TRBD2 (7 bases). CDR3 size: 14 residues. Germline assignment: CDR1 SQVTM and CDR2 ANQGSEA. Trimming took off 4 bases at V and 5 bases at J, with 14 bases between the two ends. CDR3 nucleotide sequence: TGCAGCGTTGGTTTGGGGAGGGGGACCGGGGAGCTGTTTTTT. This codes for CSVGLGRGTGELFF.

CDR3 sequence: CASWAPGRQSPLHF. Here the CDR3 DNA reads TGTGCCAGCTGGGCACCGGGACGGCAATCACCCCTCCACTTT. The chain combines TRBV28 with TRBJ1-6; D possibly corresponds to TRBD1 (5 bases). The V and J ends lost 8 bases and 10 bases respectively, with 18 bases between them. The CDR3 covers 14 residues. From germline, CDR1 is MDHEN and CDR2 SYDVKM.

V usage is TRBV6-5 and J usage is TRBJ1-2, with D maybe TRBD1 (5 bases). In germline, CDR1 is MNHEY, CDR2 SVGAGI. The V end lost 6 bases, the J end lost 0 bases, and 11 bases lay between the germline ends. The CDR3 is made up of 14 amino acids. The CDR3 loop is CASRDTLANYGYTF. The CDR3 coding sequence is TGTGCCAGCAGGGACACTTTAGCTAACTATGGCTACACCTTC.

This chain connects TRBV5-1 to TRBJ2-1; 9 bases align to TRBD2. V was pared by 4 bases and J by 3 bases, with 5 bases of the junction left unmatched. This CDR3 contains 15 residues. The germline CDR1 and CDR2 sequences are SGHRS and YFSETQ. This CDR3 is CASSTLAGVYNEQFF. CDR3 nucleotide sequence: TGCGCCAGCAGCACCTTAGCGGGGGTCTACAATGAGCAGTTCTTC.

Note on this clone: One end of the junction varies from germline; a read error may be responsible. The chain uses TRBV18 and TRBJ1-4, with D maybe TRBD1 (5 bases). CDR1 KGHSH and CDR2 LQKENI come from the germline V gene. The CDR3 totals 15 residues. The CDR3 coding sequence is TGTGCCAGCTCACCACTAGGGGCAACGAATGAAAAACTGTTTTTT. The encoded protein is CASSPLGATNEKLFF.